This TCR beta chain was profiled in a study of T cells after yellow fever vaccination. Findings of the study overall: Post-booster repertoires again held most primary-vaccination clones (around 95% CD4, roughly 89% CD8). It was a weaker secondary response, yet one that peaked faster, at day 5 versus 15.

V lost 7 bases and J lost 0; bases outside the gene matches: 16. The CDR3 spans 18 residues. Germline V gene sequence: CDR1 ENHRY, CDR2 SYGVKD. Of note for this clonotype: Its antigen is unidentified.

TCRdb re-derived calls from the 5' RACE reads in MiXCR, one entry per CDR3 protein. The repertoire holds about 260,000 distinct CDR3 sequences, with over 10% as singletons. Here the sequenced sample was CD4+ T cells sorted from PBMCs, taken 45 days after the yellow fever booster vaccination. The chain carries TRBV10-3 and TRBJ2-3; 7 bases line up with TRBD2. This clonotype was obtained from a man aged 25 to 40 who received the YFV17D yellow fever vaccine. As DNA, the CDR3 is TGTGCCATCATTCCGAGCGGGACCTACCTCTCAAGCACAGATACGCAGTATTTT. Translating gives CAIIPSGTYLSSTDTQYF.